This T cell receptor beta chain came from a study of OX40 agonist ivuxolimab in advanced cancers. Trimming shortened V by 0 bases and J by 4 bases, and 7 bases separated the two germline ends. The CDR3 length is 13 residues. Germline-derived CDR1 and CDR2 are SGHDT and YYEEEE. Profiling relied on immunoSEQ multiplex PCR, and the TCRdb table lists in-frame clones only, not all of them. The data hold just over 95,000 clones, with 90% observed a single time. Study-wide results and limits: Among the lowest peripheral clonal expansion occurred in 0.1-3.0 mg/kg partial responders.

Blood sampling was done at baseline, cycle 4 day 1, and cycle 7 day 1. Worth noting for this clone: Its antigen is unidentified.

The sequences come from CD4+ or CD8+ T cells sorted from blood, collected in a trial of the OX40 agonist ivuxolimab. This TCR was recovered from an adult with an advanced solid tumor such as melanoma, head and neck, liver or kidney cancer. The chain links TRBV5-6 to TRBJ1-2; weak D call: TRBD1 (5 bases). The CDR3 DNA is TGTGCCAGCAGCTTGGGACAGCCCTATGGCTACACCTTC. Translated: CASSLGQPYGYTF.